The count of the clone carrying this T cell receptor beta chain is one. What it recognizes is unknown. The data derive from a study of Ad26.COV2.S vaccination and SARS-CoV-2 variants. Regarding the study as a whole: Similar non-spike TCR breadth was observed in recipients of vaccine and of placebo.

Treatment meaning: over 15 received Ad26.COV2.S at low or high dose, single or two shots; roughly five received placebo; per-sample allocation not given. All samples were drawn on day 63, counting from the first vaccine or placebo injection. Profiling relied on immunoSEQ multiplex PCR, and the TCRdb table lists in-frame clones only, not all of them. The repertoire holds about 410,000 clones, around 89% seen once, with over 1.5% in the top ten. This CDR3 contains 13 residues. Germline V gene lookup returns CDR1 ENHRY and CDR2 SYGVKD. V shed 6 bases, J shed 13 bases, and the junction held 6 bases outside the gene matches.

V gene TRBV10-3 combines with J gene TRBJ2-1; 13 nucleotides agree with TRBD2. The sample in question was peripheral blood, obtained in a trial of Ad26.COV2.S vaccine versus placebo. The source is a person aged 18-60 years who received the Ad26.COV2.S COVID-19 vaccine or a placebo. CDR3 sequence: CAIRTGTSGNQFF. CDR3 DNA: TGTGCCATCAGGACCGGGACTAGCGGGAACCAGTTCTTC.